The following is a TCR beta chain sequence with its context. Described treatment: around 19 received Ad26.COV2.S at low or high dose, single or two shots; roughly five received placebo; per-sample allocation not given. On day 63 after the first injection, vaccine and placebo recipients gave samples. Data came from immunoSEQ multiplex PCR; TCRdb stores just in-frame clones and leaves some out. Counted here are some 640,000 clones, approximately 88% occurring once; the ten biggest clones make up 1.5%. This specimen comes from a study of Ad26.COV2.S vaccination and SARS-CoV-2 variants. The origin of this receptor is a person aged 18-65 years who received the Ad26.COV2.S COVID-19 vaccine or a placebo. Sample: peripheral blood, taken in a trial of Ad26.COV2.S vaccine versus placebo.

The CDR3 region is CASSQAQGGSPLHF. The DNA for the CDR3 is TGTGCCAGCAGCCAAGCTCAGGGCGGTTCACCCCTCCACTTT. V usage is TRBV14 and J usage is TRBJ1-6; D is possibly TRBD1 (5 bases). The germline V gene has CDR1 SGHDN and CDR2 FVKESK. This CDR3 region has 14 residues. The V and J ends lost 1 base and 9 bases respectively, with 10 bases between them.